These 19 T cell receptor beta chains share one sample of origin, sequenced in a study of blood T cell repertoires in COVID-19 (dated by TCRdb to the early 2020s). The protocol used for the library was the immunoSEQ multiplex PCR assay. Sourced from immuneACCESS, this table was stored by TCRdb with only in-frame sequences that have V and J called. A share of the clones is absent; for the studies checked, an unresolved V gene accounts for under half, and the remainder has no known explanation. The sample has 300,000 or so clones on record, around 87% of them singletons. The ten largest clonotypes hold 1% to 1.5% of the sample. Source material: peripheral blood. These receptors came from a man between 65 and 85 years old with acute or convalescent COVID-19.

Concerning this clone: Germline and junction disagree at one end, which may indicate a read error. This chain uses TRBV27 with TRBJ2-2, with D possibly TRBD1 on 5 matching bases. The germline V gene has CDR1 MNHEY and CDR2 SMNVEV (reference sequence). The CDR3 loop spans 14 amino acids. Written as DNA, the CDR3 is TGTGCCGGCAGACGGCAGGGGAACACCGGGGAGCTGTTTTTT. Its translation is CAGRRQGNTGELFF.

This chain links TRBV18 with TRBJ2-7; 8 nucleotides align to TRBD2. The CDR3 spans 16 residues. The J segment lost 1 base and the V segment lost 0 bases, leaving 5 bases of the junction unmatched. CDR1 is KGHSH, CDR2 LQKENI, per germline. The CDR3, as DNA: TGTGCCAGCTCACCACCGGGGACTAGAGATTCCTACGAGCAGTACTTC. Amino acid sequence: CASSPPGTRDSYEQYF.

This clone was recorded only once. The rearrangement joins TRBV5-4 to TRBJ1-2, with D possibly matching TRBD1 (6 bases). In germline, CDR1 is SGHNT, CDR2 YYREEE (reference sequence). The V end was cut by 4 bases, the J end by 2 bases, with 9 bases between. The CDR3 has 13 residues. The CDR3 protein is CASSNRVNYGYTF. The CDR3, as DNA: TGTGCCAGCAGCAACAGGGTAAACTATGGCTACACCTTC.

V usage is TRBV4-3 and J usage is TRBJ2-2; no definite D call. CDR1 is LGHNA and CDR2 is YSLEER in the germline V gene. The V end lost 2 bases, the J end lost 4 bases, and 11 bases lay between the germline ends. The CDR3 loop spans 15 amino acids. CDR3 nucleotides: TGCGCCAGCAGCCAAATGCTTCTCGGCACCGGGGAGCTGTTTTTT. Translation: CASSQMLLGTGELFF.

V and J are TRBV4-1 and TRBJ1-4; D not resolved. The CDR3 runs to 17 residues. V lost 0 bases to trimming and J lost 7 bases, with 18 bases between them. Germline CDR1 MGHRA, CDR2 YSYEKL. CDR3 DNA: TGCGCCAGCAGCCAAGAGTTCAAAACTTACAGTAGTGAAAAACTGTTTTTT. Translation: CASSQEFKTYSSEKLFF.

The chain employs TRBV7-2 and TRBJ1-6; TRBD1 matches at 8 bases. This CDR3 spans 15 amino acids. The junction had 0 bases not matched to a gene; V was cut back by 3 bases and J by 2 bases. Germline assignment: CDR1 SGHTA and CDR2 FQGNSA. CDR3 loop: CASSLDRAYNSPLHF. The CDR3 DNA follows: TGTGCCAGCAGCTTGGACAGGGCCTATAATTCACCCCTCCACTTT.

This clone has just a few counts. The chain employs TRBV27 and TRBJ2-7; 10 bases line up with TRBD2. V dropped 6 bases and J dropped 2; count of bases not matched to a gene: 7. The CDR3 extends over 15 amino acids. Germline V gene lookup returns CDR1 MNHEY and CDR2 SMNVEV (reference sequence). The CDR3 reads CASSPRTSGPYEQYF. The DNA of the CDR3 is TGTGCCAGCAGCCCAAGGACTAGCGGACCCTACGAGCAGTACTTC.

V and J are TRBV4-2 and TRBJ2-5; D possibly corresponds to TRBD2 (6 bases). V was trimmed by 4 bases and J by 1 base, leaving 13 bases between them. The germline V gene encodes CDR1 LGHNA and CDR2 YNFKEQ. CDR3 size: 15 residues. The CDR3 coding sequence is TGTGCCAGCAGCCCGAACGGGGGACTCCAAGAGACCCAGTACTTC. Translating it yields CASSPNGGLQETQYF.

Concerning this clone: A junction end diverges from the germline sequence, so it may reflect a read error. The chain uses TRBV11-2 and TRBJ1-3; D not certain. The CDR3 is made up of 15 amino acids. Looked up from germline, CDR1 is SGHAT and CDR2 is FQNNGV. The CDR3 DNA reads as TGTGCCAGCAGTTTAGATAGAGTGTCTGGAAACACCATATATTTT. It specifies CASSLDRVSGNTIYF.

The chain recombines TRBV3-1 (or the pseudogene TRBV3-2) with TRBJ2-5, with D possibly matching TRBD1 (6 bases). Germline CDR1 and CDR2: LGHDT and YNNKEL (reference sequence). This CDR3 comprises 15 residues. Trimming removed 4 bases from V and 4 bases from J, with 16 bases in between. The CDR3 region has the DNA TGTGCCAGCAGCCGGGGACAACTTGGAGGAGAGACCCAGTACTTC. Its translation: CASSRGQLGGETQYF.

The rearrangement uses TRBV28 and TRBJ1-4, with D perhaps TRBD1 (6 bases). Germline V gene sequence: CDR1 MDHEN, CDR2 SYDVKM. With 2 bases removed from V and 5 bases from J, the gap between germline ends came to 15 bases. This CDR3 is 16 amino acids long. CDR3 DNA: TGTGCCAGCAGTTTACGGGCCGGACAGAGGAATGAAAAACTGTTTTTT. Protein product: CASSLRAGQRNEKLFF. Full variable domain (remainder filled in from reference TRBV28 and TRBJ1-4): DVKVTQSSRYLVKRTGEKVFLECVQDMDHENMFWYRQDPGLGLRLIYFSYDVKMKEKGDIPEGYSVSREKKERFSLILESASTNQTSMYLCASSLRAGQRNEKLFFGSGTQLSVL.

The chain joins TRBV3-1 (or the pseudogene TRBV3-2) to TRBJ2-1, with 10 bases matching TRBD2. V shed 0 bases, J shed 8 bases, and the junction held 7 bases outside the gene matches. CDR3 size: 16 residues. Germline V gene sequence: CDR1 LGHDT, CDR2 YNNKEL (reference sequence). CDR3 protein: CASSQEASGSMDEQFF. CDR3 coding DNA: TGTGCCAGCAGCCAAGAAGCTAGCGGGAGTATGGATGAGCAGTTCTTC.

This clone occurred a few times. The chain joins TRBV4-1 to TRBJ1-1; unclear D gene. V lost 5 bases and J lost 5, with 15 bases in between. Germline-derived CDR1 and CDR2 are MGHRA and YSYEKL. The CDR3 has 14 residues. CDR3: CASSTHTRGTEAFF. The CDR3 DNA reads TGCGCCAGCAGCACGCATACGAGAGGGACTGAAGCTTTCTTT.

The chain employs TRBV27 and TRBJ2-7; D is ambiguous. The germline gives CDR1 MNHEY, CDR2 SMNVEV (reference sequence). The CDR3 runs 15 residues. V gave up 2 bases and J gave up 3 bases, with 14 bases separating them. The CDR3 sequence is CASSLGQSPGYEQYF. As DNA, the CDR3 is TGTGCCAGCAGTTTAGGGCAGTCCCCTGGCTACGAGCAGTACTTC.

This clone was seen more than once but under ten times. The rearrangement uses TRBV5-1 and TRBJ1-4, with TRBD1 matching 7 bases. Germline V gives CDR1 SGHRS, CDR2 YFSETQ. The CDR3 is 17 residues long. The J segment lost 7 bases and the V segment lost 2 bases, leaving 14 bases of the junction unmatched. CDR3 sequence (DNA): TGCGCCAGCAGCTTAGGAAAGTCAGGGGGGACGGGTGAAAAACTGTTTTTT. Its protein is CASSLGKSGGTGEKLFF.

The chain carries TRBV5-1 and TRBJ2-2; 7 nucleotides match TRBD1. The CDR3 is made up of 14 amino acids. With V trimmed by 5 bases and J by 3 bases, 4 bases remained unmatched. CDR1 is SGHRS and CDR2 is YFSETQ in the germline V gene. Here the CDR3 reads CASRRGRDTGELFF. In DNA, the CDR3 is TGCGCCAGCAGAAGGGGGCGCGACACCGGGGAGCTGTTTTTT. Together with reference TRBV5-1 and TRBJ2-2, the CDR3 gives the full variable domain: KAGVTQTPRYLIKTRGQQVTLSCSPISGHRSVSWYQQTPGQGLQFLFEYFSETQRNKGNFPGRFSGRQFSNSRSEMNVSTLELGDSALYLCASRRGRDTGELFFGEGSRLTVL.

The genes are TRBV7-2 and TRBJ1-5; 9 positions match TRBD1. V gave up 3 bases and J gave up 3 bases; unmatched junction bases: 3. The germline V gene encodes CDR1 SGHTA and CDR2 FQGNSA. This CDR3 is 15 amino acids long. The CDR3 spells CASSLTGGFNQPQHF. CDR3 nucleotides: TGTGCCAGCAGCTTGACAGGGGGGTTCAATCAGCCCCAGCATTTT.

The chain recombines TRBV20-1 with TRBJ1-5; maybe TRBD1 (5 bases). There are 11 residues in the CDR3. Looked up from germline, CDR1 is DFQATT and CDR2 is SNEGSKA (reference sequence). The V and J ends lost 5 bases and 6 bases respectively, with 8 bases between them. CDR3 region: CSARGGQPQHF. CDR3 sequence (DNA): TGCAGTGCTCGGGGGGGTCAGCCCCAGCATTTT.

J is TRBJ2-3 and V is TRBV28, with a possible D match to TRBD2 (6 bases). The CDR3 sequence is 15 residues long. Trimming removed 6 bases from V and 3 bases from J, with 16 bases in between. CDR1 and CDR2 from the germline V gene are MDHEN and SYDVKM. In DNA form, the CDR3 reads TGTGCCAGCAGCTTCGGGCTAGCGCAGACAGATACGCAGTATTTT. It specifies CASSFGLAQTDTQYF.